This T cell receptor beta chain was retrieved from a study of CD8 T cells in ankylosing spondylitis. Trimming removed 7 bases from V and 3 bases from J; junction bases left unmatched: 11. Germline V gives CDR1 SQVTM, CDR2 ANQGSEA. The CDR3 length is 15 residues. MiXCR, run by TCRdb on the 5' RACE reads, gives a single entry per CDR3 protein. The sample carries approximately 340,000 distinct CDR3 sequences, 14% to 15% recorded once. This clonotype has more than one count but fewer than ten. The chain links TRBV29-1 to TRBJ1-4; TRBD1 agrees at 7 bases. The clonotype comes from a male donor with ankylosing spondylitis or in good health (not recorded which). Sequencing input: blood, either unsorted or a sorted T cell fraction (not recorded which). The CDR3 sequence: CSDRKQGQANEKLFF. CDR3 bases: TGCAGCGACAGAAAACAGGGGCAGGCTAATGAAAAACTGTTTTTT.